The T cell receptor beta chain described here comes from a study of OX40 agonist ivuxolimab in advanced cancers. For the study in its entirety: Ivuxolimab, which targeted the costimulatory receptor OX40 (CD134), was an agonistic, fully human IgG2 monoclonal antibody. Intravenous ivuxolimab was administered to patients every 2 weeks at six dose levels: 0.01, 0.1, 0.3, 1.5, 3 and 10 mg/kg. Among the approximately 54 dose-escalation patients, around 19 had hepatocellular carcinoma, 15 melanoma, 9 renal cell carcinoma and 9 head and neck cancer. In the dose-escalation cohort, around four fifths of patients were male, and the mean age was roughly 60 years, with a range of roughly 23 to 85. Prior anti-PD-1, anti-PD-L1 or anti-CTLA-4 therapy was permitted, and checkpoint inhibitors had been received by roughly 42% of dose-escalation patients. Partial responses were achieved by three dose-escalation patients, of whom one had hepatocellular carcinoma and two had cutaneous melanoma. The purpose of peripheral TCRbeta sequencing was to test whether ivuxolimab changed TCR sequence diversity and led to clonal T-cell expansion. The monotherapy dose-escalation portion (N = 52 patients) of the phase I ivuxolimab trial is reported in the paper.

General findings and caveats noted by the study authors: Low levels of normalized T-cell clonal expansion were also seen in some patients who did not respond. At doses of 0.1 to 3.0 mg/kg, clonal expansion of both CD4+ and CD8+ blood T cells was observed from baseline to week 6. Antigen specificity was not determined for the clonally expanded peripheral T cells. In the 0.1-3.0 mg/kg groups, partial responders had among the lowest normalized peripheral clonal expansion, particularly in CD8+ T cells. After ivuxolimab, CD8+ T cells had more expanded clones than CD4+ T cells on average.

At the junction V is shortened by 5 bases and J by 0 bases, with 7 bases in between. There are 14 amino acids in the CDR3, from cysteine to phenylalanine inclusive. Here the CDR3 DNA is all that survives: 42 bases in frame from base 1. According to the germline V gene, CDR1 reads MNHNS and CDR2 reads SASEGT. Patients with a history of autoimmune disease or receiving systemic immunosuppression were excluded from the trial. Peripheral blood for TCR sequencing was drawn from every dose cohort at baseline, at cycle 4 day 1 and at cycle 7 day 1. Samples were obtained from an open-label, multicenter, first-in-human phase I dose-escalation trial of ivuxolimab. Adults with locally advanced or metastatic head and neck squamous cell, hepatocellular, melanoma or renal cell carcinoma were enrolled in the trial. Before TCR sequencing, CD4+ and CD8+ T cells were separately sorted from peripheral blood. Details on this clone: Its antigen has not been determined. Base qualities are not provided; no much larger clone lies one nucleotide away.

To sequence the TCRbeta CDR3 region, genomic DNA was isolated from the sorted cells. The immunoSEQ Assay was used to sequence the TCRbeta CDR3 regions. The table comes from immuneACCESS by way of TCRdb, which keeps in-frame sequences with V and J called. Part of the clones is missing from these tables; in studies checked, under half for an unresolved V gene and the rest for unknown reasons. For this sample there are 60,000 to 70,000 clones; about 90% appear just once. Approximately 1.2% of the sample rests with the top ten. Sequenced here: CD4+ or CD8+ T cells sorted from blood, sampled in a trial of the OX40 agonist ivuxolimab. The sequence derives from an adult with an advanced solid tumor such as melanoma, head and neck, liver or kidney cancer. The rearrangement combines TRBV6-1 with TRBJ1-4, with the D gene not confidently named. The CDR3 reads CASSLRATNEKLFF. The sequence in DNA is TGTGCCAGCAGTTTGCGCGCAACTAATGAAAAACTGTTTTTT.